The 19 T cell receptor beta chains given below trace back to one sample, sequenced in a study of beta chain features in type 1 diabetes. Study-wide results and caveats: Type 1 diabetes patients had TCRB CDR3s that were shorter (moderately but significantly so) in all four CD4+ subsets.

The sequenced template was cDNA made from the entire isolated RNA. TCRdb's copy holds only in-frame clones and misses some; the assay was immunoSEQ multiplex PCR. The sample has a few hundred thousand clones; roughly 14% are singletons. Antigen specificity for these receptors is unknown. The sample taken for sequencing was naive CD4+ T cells from blood. The receptors were sampled from a young woman with type 1 diabetes.

The gene calls are TRBV21-1 and TRBJ1-5; the D call in the table, TRBD1, was not verified against the DNA. TRBV21-1 is a documented pseudogene. CDR3 size: 14 residues. The CDR3 here is CASSSGHLNQPQHF. DNA of the CDR3: TGTGCCAGCAGTTCGGGACACCTAAATCAGCCCCAGCATTTT.

This chain uses TRBV7-9 with TRBJ1-2; D is uncertain. Germline V CDR1 and CDR2: SEHNR, FQNEAQ (reference sequence). Trimming removed 1 base from V and 4 bases from J, with 7 bases in between. The CDR3 has 13 residues. The CDR3 is CASSLVTSYGYTF. CDR3 bases: TGTGCCAGCAGCTTAGTGACATCCTATGGCTACACCTTC.

CDR3 sequence reads: CASSADSGEQFF. The CDR3 DNA follows: TGTGCCAGCAGCGCCGACTCTGGGGAGCAGTTCTTC. V and J are TRBV5-4 and TRBJ2-1; no firm D call. CDR1 is SGHNT and CDR2 is YYREEE in the germline V gene (reference sequence). V was cut by 4 bases and J by 10 bases, with 12 bases left in between. This CDR3 is 12 amino acids long.

This clone was seen more than once but under ten times. The V gene is TRBV11-2, the J gene TRBJ1-2; a possible D gene is TRBD1 (5 bases). The V end lost 0 bases, the J end lost 3 bases, and 8 bases lay between the germline ends. The germline gives CDR1 SGHAT, CDR2 FQNNGV. The CDR3 length is 14 residues. This CDR3 is CASSLEDSYYGYTF. The CDR3 DNA reads as TGTGCCAGCAGCTTAGAAGACAGCTACTATGGCTACACCTTC.

The chain is built from TRBV5-1 and TRBJ2-3; D is possibly TRBD2 (5 bases). The CDR3 extends over 14 amino acids. The V gene lost 0 bases and the J gene lost 9 bases, with 14 bases spanning the gap. Germline loops: CDR1 SGHRS, CDR2 YFSETQ. The DNA of the CDR3 is TGCGCCAGCAGCTTGGCCCCCGACTATTCCACGCAGTATTTT. Protein: CASSLAPDYSTQYF.

This chain uses TRBV19 with TRBJ2-6, with D hard to call. V was pared by 3 bases and J by 0 bases, with 9 bases between. Germline values: CDR1 LNHDA, CDR2 SQIVND (reference sequence). The CDR3 runs 16 residues. CDR3 loop: CASSIERSSGANVLTF. The DNA for the CDR3 is TGTGCCAGTAGTATTGAGAGAAGCTCTGGGGCCAACGTCCTGACTTTC. The entire variable domain, with the rest obtained from reference TRBV19 and TRBJ2-6, is as follows: DGGITQSPKYLFRKEGQNVTLSCEQNLNHDAMYWYRQDPGQGLRLIYYSQIVNDFQKGDIAEGYSVSREKKESFPLTVTSAQKNPTAFYLCASSIERSSGANVLTFGAGSRLTVL.

This clone was seen a few times. V gene TRBV9 combines with J gene TRBJ2-7; 8 nucleotides align to TRBD1. Germline lookup yields CDR1 SGDLS and CDR2 YYNGEE. Trimming at V came to 2 bases and at J to 2 bases, leaving 6 bases not matched to a gene. This CDR3 has 15 amino acids. CDR3 nucleotides: TGTGCCAGCAGCGTTGGGCAGGGGGCACCCTACGAGCAGTACTTC. Encoded protein: CASSVGQGAPYEQYF.

This clone was seen more than once but under ten times. The chain uses TRBV5-1 and TRBJ1-5; the D is unclear. CDR3 length: 14 residues. Trimming left V 4 bases short and J 6 bases short, with 14 bases between. Germline CDR1 and CDR2: SGHRS and YFSETQ. Here the CDR3 DNA reads TGCGCCAGCAGCCTGGGAGGGATCGGTCAGCCCCAGCATTTT. Amino acid sequence: CASSLGGIGQPQHF.

The V gene is TRBV19, the J gene TRBJ1-2; D is perhaps TRBD1 (5 bases). CDR1 and CDR2 (germline): LNHDA, SQIVND (reference sequence). The CDR3 consists of 15 residues. V lost 5 bases, J lost 4 bases, and 17 bases lay in between. This chain's CDR3 is CASSRPRDSLYGYTF. CDR3 nucleotides: TGTGCCAGTAGTCGACCCCGCGACAGTCTCTATGGCTACACCTTC.

This clone has a handful of counts. The CDR3 DNA reads as TGTGCCAGCAGACCGAGCGGACTAAATACGCAGTATTTT. It codes for CASRPSGLNTQYF. The chain employs TRBV28 and TRBJ2-3, with D possibly matching TRBD2 (6 bases). This CDR3 comprises 13 residues. CDR1 is MDHEN and CDR2 is SYDVKM in the germline V gene. V was trimmed by 6 bases and J by 7 bases, leaving 14 bases between them.

Only a few counts were recorded for this clone. V gene TRBV9 combines with J gene TRBJ2-2; 7 nucleotides align to TRBD1. Germline loops: CDR1 SGDLS, CDR2 YYNGEE. J was trimmed by 4 bases and V by 1 base; bases with no gene match: 4. CDR3 length: 15 residues. CDR3 residues: CASSVQGVGTGELFF. CDR3 nucleotides: TGTGCCAGCAGCGTACAGGGGGTCGGCACCGGGGAGCTGTTTTTT.

This clone was seen more than once but under ten times. The chain has TRBV2 and TRBJ1-5; 9 bases fit TRBD1. V shed 8 bases, J shed 5 bases, and the junction held 7 bases outside the gene matches. The CDR3 consists of 14 residues. Germline CDR1 and CDR2: SNHLY and FYNNEI. The CDR3 DNA follows: TGTGCCAGCTCCGACCGGGACAGGGATCAGCCCCAGCATTTT. It specifies CASSDRDRDQPQHF.

The V call is TRBV11-2, the J call TRBJ2-1, with 9 positions matching TRBD1. Germline values: CDR1 SGHAT, CDR2 FQNNGV. The V gene end was trimmed by 5 bases and the J gene end by 8 bases; junction bases not matched to a gene: 13. The CDR3 contains 16 residues. This chain's CDR3 is CASSAEGQGGLDEQFF. CDR3 bases: TGTGCCAGCAGCGCGGAGGGACAGGGTGGTTTGGATGAGCAGTTCTTC.

There are a few counts of this clone. The rearrangement uses TRBV30 and TRBJ2-7; TRBD1 matches at 8 bases. Unmatched junction bases numbered 5, after V lost 2 bases and J lost 2 bases. CDR1 is GTSNPN and CDR2 is SVGIG in the germline V gene (reference sequence). This CDR3 has 14 residues. CDR3 sequence: CAWSTGGKAYEQYF. The DNA of the CDR3 is TGTGCCTGGAGTACAGGGGGAAAGGCCTACGAGCAGTACTTC.

CDR3 bases: TGTGCCAGCAGCTCCATAGCGGGCGCGGGGACCCAGTACTTC. Protein product: CASSSIAGAGTQYF. J is TRBJ2-5 and V is TRBV7-9, with 7 bases identical to TRBD2. V trimming: 4 bases; J trimming: 7 bases; junction bases outside the gene matches: 9. Germline assignment: CDR1 SEHNR and CDR2 FQNEAQ (reference sequence). This CDR3 is 14 amino acids long.

This clone has just a few counts. V and J are TRBV5-1 and TRBJ2-1, with TRBD1 identical over 8 bases. After removal of 0 bases from V and 6 bases from J, the junction contained 11 bases not matched to a gene. Germline CDR1 SGHRS, CDR2 YFSETQ. The CDR3 extends over 17 amino acids. The CDR3 DNA reads TGCGCCAGCAGCTTGGCAGGGGGCCCGGGAACGGGCAATGAGCAGTTCTTC. It is translated as CASSLAGGPGTGNEQFF.

This clone has just a few counts. The rearrangement links TRBV28 to TRBJ2-6; D call uncertain. From germline, CDR1 is MDHEN and CDR2 SYDVKM. V was shortened by 7 bases and J by 0 bases, with 13 bases between the two germline ends. The CDR3 covers 16 residues. Here the CDR3 DNA reads TGTGCCAGCACCCCCTACCGCGCCTCTGGGGCCAACGTCCTGACTTTC. The encoded protein is CASTPYRASGANVLTF.

The chain is built from TRBV30 and TRBJ2-1; TRBD2 is a possible D gene (5 bases). The CDR3 has 19 residues. Trimming pared 2 bases from V and 0 bases from J, leaving 23 bases between. Germline CDR1 is GTSNPN and CDR2 is SVGIG (reference sequence). The CDR3 here is CAWSPRPGWQRLSYNEQFF. The CDR3 coding sequence is TGTGCCTGGAGTCCCCGCCCGGGATGGCAGCGCCTCTCCTACAATGAGCAGTTCTTC.

This clone was observed a few times. This chain links TRBV12-5 with TRBJ2-1, with 7 bases identical to TRBD1. Germline-derived CDR1 and CDR2 are LGHNT and FRNRAP. This CDR3 is 12 amino acids long. V lost 4 bases and J lost 12; bases outside the gene matches: 6. CDR3 nucleotide sequence: TGTGCTAGTGGTTCCGGGACAGCTATGCAGTTCTTC. This gives the protein CASGSGTAMQFF.